This is a list of T cell receptor beta chains from one sample in a study of siplizumab effects on memory and regulatory T cells. This table comes from immunoSEQ multiplex PCR, and its TCRdb copy is limited to in-frame clones, with some not included. Among tens of thousands of clones listed, less than 90% were seen once. The sample consisted of memory CD4+ T cells sorted from blood. The receptor set was obtained from a human donor in good health. Each CDR3 is given with its conserved first and last residue.

TRBV19	CASSNWDKQEAFF
TRBV7-7	CASSPLVGVSADTQYF
TRBV19	CASSLAGTGGFEQYF
TRBV7-8	CASSSPGGKGDEQFF
TRBV6-5	CASSYSGVNGNEQYF
TRBV9	CASSVASSPRFFDPYGYTF
TRBV19	CASSAGGRATNEKLFF
TRBV27	CASSLVSGTGRYEQYF
TRBV4-1	CASSHPGGSRSPLHF
TRBV7-3	CASSPRTALLANYGYTF
TRBV7-9	CASSSRTGQETQYF
TRBV11-2	CASTLGVRPQETQYF
TRBV19	CASSTGPGPPNEQFF
TRBV6-1	CASSAFGGRGANVLTF
TRBV19	CASVGEPYEQYF
TRBV30	CAWSVQGGAGNTEAFF
TRBV19	CASRGQGDYGYTF
TRBV2	CASSERSYEQYF
TRBV9	CASSVGHGPNTEAFF
TRBV5-5	CASSLESGGGQPQHF
TRBV5-4	CASSSRTDVNTEAFF
TRBV7-9	CASSLDRGAYEQYF
TRBV5-6	CASSFGQYNSPLHF
TRBV10-2	CASSEPRSGGQETQYF
TRBV7-9	CASSLADRGNGELFF
TRBV13	CASSLLGQGYYSSYEQYF
TRBV19	CASSIGGVTGELFF
TRBV18	CASSPTGQGMGETQYF
TRBV5-4	CASSVRPGSAGELFF
TRBV6-5	CASRGLSYNEQFF
TRBV5-6	CASSLDPTAMGYTF
TRBV15	CATSGRTGMGNQPQHF
TRBV2	CASSASLTGANVLTF
TRBV7-3	CASSLWKNTEAFF
TRBV19	CASSIQQGGNSPLHF
TRBV6-1	CASSEVGYGYTF
TRBV10-2	CASSDRDMDQPQHF
TRBV18	CASSPSAGLTDTQYF
TRBV19	CASSGNLAKNTEAFF
TRBV7-2	CASSSQGDTEAFF
TRBV2	CASSVRGVQPQHF
TRBV5-4	CASRRDRVNEQYF
TRBV5-1	CASSLGATLRGEQCF
TRBV19	CASSIRRAGADTQYF
TRBV5-1	CASSFGQAMNTEAFF
TRBV2	CASSESRGATYEQYF
TRBV11-2	CASSLGLENTEAFF
TRBV9	CASSVTSVSYEQYF